What follows are 10 T cell receptor beta chains derived from one specimen sequenced in a study of memory CD4+ T cells and cytomegalovirus serostatus. Only in-frame clones appear in the TCRdb table, and some are missing; sequencing was by immunoSEQ multiplex PCR. The sample includes over 40,000 clones, approximately 83% of them seen just once. The sort gate was single viable CD3+CD4+CD8-CD45RO+ cells for memory CD4+ T cells. The specimen sequenced was memory CD4+ T cells from blood. These receptors originate from an adult in good health and CMV-seronegative.

This chain links TRBV6-5 with TRBJ2-7; either TRBD1 or TRBD2 may supply D (6 bases each). Trimming left V 5 bases short and J 6 bases short, with 14 bases between. The CDR3 has 13 amino acids. Looked up from germline, CDR1 is MNHEY and CDR2 is SVGAGI. In DNA form, the CDR3 reads TGTGCCAGCAGTGACCCGGGGGCTGGCGAGCAGTACTTC. Its protein is CASSDPGAGEQYF.

This sequence joins TRBV7-8 and TRBJ2-7, with D uncertain. Germline CDR1 is SGHVS and CDR2 is FQNEAQ. CDR3 length: 14 amino acids. Trimming stripped 5 bases from V and 2 bases from J, with 13 bases between. The CDR3 reads CASSIRQQTYEQYF. The CDR3 bases are TGTGCCAGCAGCATACGGCAACAGACCTACGAGCAGTACTTC.

The chain recombines TRBV10-3 with TRBJ1-6; D is perhaps TRBD1 (5 bases). Germline CDR1 reads ENHRY; CDR2 reads SYGVKD. V dropped 10 bases and J dropped 7 bases, with 14 bases sitting between them. The CDR3 runs to 13 residues. CDR3 sequence reads: CASRDSINSPLHF. The CDR3 bases are TGTGCCAGCCGAGACAGCATAAATTCACCCCTCCACTTT.

This clone has just a few counts. This rearrangement joins TRBV7-8 to TRBJ1-5; D possibly corresponds to TRBD1 (6 bases). The ends were cut back, 5 bases at V and 3 bases at J, with 14 bases in the middle. Germline assignment: CDR1 SGHVS and CDR2 FQNEAQ. The CDR3 is 15 residues long. Here the CDR3 reads CASSQAGTPNQPQHF. The CDR3 DNA reads as TGTGCCAGCAGCCAAGCCGGGACACCCAATCAGCCCCAGCATTTT.

CDR3 loop: CASRQIYRGRSAGELFF. The CDR3 DNA sequence: TGTGCCAGCAGACAAATTTACAGGGGGCGATCCGCCGGGGAGCTGTTTTTT. The chain uses TRBV27 and TRBJ2-2; 9 bases are a match to TRBD1. The CDR3 contains 17 residues. CDR1 and CDR2 (germline): MNHEY, SMNVEV (reference sequence). Trimming took 6 bases from V and 6 from J; bases not matched to a gene: 14.

This clone was found a few times. The chain employs TRBV5-6 and TRBJ1-6; D not certain. The germline CDR1 and CDR2 sequences are SGHDT and YYEEEE. The V gene lost 0 bases and the J gene lost 4 bases, with 8 bases spanning the gap. The CDR3 totals 15 residues. As DNA, the CDR3 is TGTGCCAGCAGCTTGGAGAGGAGGTATAATTCACCCCTCCACTTT. It encodes CASSLERRYNSPLHF. Using reference TRBV5-6 and TRBJ1-6 for the parts outside the CDR3, the full variable domain is DAGVTQSPTHLIKTRGQQVTLRCSPKSGHDTVSWYQQALGQGPQFIFQYYEEEERQRGNFPDRFSGHQFPNYSSELNVNALLLGDSALYLCASSLERRYNSPLHFGNGTRLTVT.

The rearrangement links TRBV7-6 to TRBJ1-4; 9 bases are a match to TRBD1. V was pared by 5 bases and J by 7 bases, with 5 bases of the junction left unmatched. Germline lookup yields CDR1 SGHVS and CDR2 FNYEAQ. This CDR3 region has 14 residues. The CDR3 sequence: CASSQGQGSEKLFF. DNA of the CDR3: TGTGCCAGCAGCCAAGGACAGGGGTCTGAAAAACTGTTTTTT.

The chain uses TRBV5-1 and TRBJ1-2; 7 positions match TRBD1. This CDR3 is built from 12 residues. V shed 3 bases and J 6 bases; nucleotides not matched to a gene: 2. Germline CDR1 is SGHRS and CDR2 is YFSETQ. The CDR3 loop reads CASSSRGDGYTF. CDR3 nucleotides: TGCGCCAGCAGCTCCAGGGGGGATGGCTACACCTTC.

CDR3 sequence reads: CASSALQGAADTQYF. CDR3 DNA: TGTGCCAGCAGCGCCCTACAGGGGGCGGCAGATACGCAGTATTTT. The rearrangement uses TRBV9 and TRBJ2-3, with 9 bases fitting TRBD1. CDR3 length equals 15 residues. V trimming: 3 bases; J trimming: 4 bases; junction bases outside the gene matches: 6. CDR1 SGDLS and CDR2 YYNGEE come from the germline V gene.

Written as DNA, the CDR3 is TGTGCCAGCAGCTTAATCGGGGAGGGCACTGAAGCTTTCTTT. The encoded protein is CASSLIGEGTEAFF. The chain employs TRBV7-2 and TRBJ1-1; D gene uncertain. V lost 2 bases and J lost 4, with 11 bases in between. Per germline, CDR1 SGHTA and CDR2 FQGNSA. The CDR3 is made up of 14 amino acids. The full variable domain, its missing parts supplied by reference TRBV7-2 and TRBJ1-1, is GAGVSQSPSNKVTEKGKDVELRCDPISGHTALYWYRQSLGQGLEFLIYFQGNSAPDKSGLPSDRFSAERTGGSVSTLTIQRTQQEDSAVYLCASSLIGEGTEAFFGQGTRLTVV.